A selection of T cell receptor beta chains follows, all from one sample in a study of lymphopenia after photon versus proton radiotherapy. Repertoires were generated with immunoSEQ multiplex PCR, while TCRdb's copy carries only in-frame clones and drops some. The table includes fewer than 30,000 clones, roughly four fifths detected once. This sample comprised peripheral blood, obtained from a patient treated with photon-based radiotherapy. These receptors came from a woman in her 50s with pancreatic cancer. The CDR3 runs from the conserved cysteine through the conserved F or W. Fields, in order: D gene, J gene, V gene, clone size, CDR3 protein, CDR3 DNA. A D gene is named only where the DNA matches it firmly. Where a row states a size, it is once, few, many or the class of an expanded clone; other rows omit it.

d_gene: -; j_gene: TRBJ2-1; v_gene: TRBV6-5; abundance: once; CDR3aa: CASGLGIADYNEQFF; CDR3nt: TGTGCCAGCGGCTTGGGGATAGCGGATTACAATGAGCAGTTCTTC
d_gene: -; j_gene: TRBJ2-6; v_gene: TRBV4-3; abundance: few; CDR3aa: CASSQDSWEAGANVLTF; CDR3nt: TGCGCCAGCAGCCAAGATTCGTGGGAGGCTGGGGCCAACGTCCTGACTTTC
d_gene: -; j_gene: TRBJ2-2; v_gene: TRBV30; abundance: -; CDR3aa: CAWRGPGTGELFF; CDR3nt: TGTGCCTGGAGAGGGCCGGGCACCGGGGAGCTGTTTTTT
d_gene: -; j_gene: TRBJ2-7; v_gene: TRBV7-2; abundance: -; CDR3aa: CASSSPRERVYEQYF; CDR3nt: TGTGCCAGCAGCTCCCCAAGAGAGCGGGTATACGAGCAGTACTTC
d_gene: -; j_gene: TRBJ1-3; v_gene: TRBV4-3; abundance: -; CDR3aa: CASSQDRVRGFGNTIYF; CDR3nt: TGCGCCAGCAGCCAAGATCGGGTACGGGGATTTGGAAACACCATATATTTT
d_gene: -; j_gene: TRBJ2-2; v_gene: TRBV9; abundance: few; CDR3aa: CASSVAGELFF; CDR3nt: TGTGCCAGCAGCGTCGCCGGGGAGCTGTTTTTT
d_gene: -; j_gene: TRBJ1-2; v_gene: TRBV7-9; abundance: few; CDR3aa: CASSQQLGAGYTF; CDR3nt: TGTGCCAGCAGCCAGCAGCTAGGGGCTGGCTACACCTTC
d_gene: -; j_gene: TRBJ2-1; v_gene: TRBV18; abundance: -; CDR3aa: CASSPGTRRFEQFF; CDR3nt: TGTGCCAGCTCACCGGGAACAAGAAGGTTTGAGCAGTTCTTC
d_gene: -; j_gene: TRBJ1-2; v_gene: TRBV7-2; abundance: -; CDR3aa: CASSLARDHYGYTF; CDR3nt: TGTGCCAGCAGCTTAGCGAGGGATCACTATGGCTACACCTTC
d_gene: -; j_gene: TRBJ1-1; v_gene: TRBV6-1; abundance: medium-sized; CDR3aa: CASTPDRPYLAAFF; CDR3nt: TGTGCCAGCACTCCTGACAGGCCATACCTAGCAGCTTTCTTT
d_gene: -; j_gene: TRBJ2-2; v_gene: TRBV19; abundance: -; CDR3aa: CASTLRGGTGELFF; CDR3nt: TGTGCCAGTACACTTCGAGGGGGCACCGGGGAGCTGTTTTTT
d_gene: TRBD1; j_gene: TRBJ2-1; v_gene: TRBV27; abundance: -; CDR3aa: CASSSSRTGKDEQFF; CDR3nt: TGTGCCAGCAGTTCTTCAAGGACAGGGAAGGATGAGCAGTTCTTC
d_gene: -; j_gene: TRBJ1-1; v_gene: TRBV4-3; abundance: large; CDR3aa: CASSQDGGGGTEAFF; CDR3nt: TGCGCCAGCAGCCAAGATGGGGGAGGAGGCACTGAAGCTTTCTTT
d_gene: -; j_gene: TRBJ2-1; v_gene: TRBV29-1; abundance: -; CDR3aa: CSTPTAYNEQFF; CDR3nt: TGCAGCACTCCCACGGCCTACAATGAGCAGTTCTTC
d_gene: TRBD2; j_gene: TRBJ2-7; v_gene: TRBV28; abundance: -; CDR3aa: CASSLTGRAHEQYF; CDR3nt: TGTGCCAGCAGTTTAACCGGGAGGGCCCACGAGCAGTACTTC
d_gene: -; j_gene: TRBJ1-2; v_gene: TRBV18; abundance: -; CDR3aa: CASSSTGTAHYGYTF; CDR3nt: TGTGCCAGCTCATCGACGGGAACTGCCCACTATGGCTACACCTTC
d_gene: -; j_gene: TRBJ1-3; v_gene: TRBV9; abundance: -; CDR3aa: CASSPTVSSGNTIYF; CDR3nt: TGTGCCAGCAGCCCTACGGTGAGCTCTGGAAACACCATATATTTT
d_gene: TRBD1; j_gene: TRBJ1-1; v_gene: TRBV15; abundance: -; CDR3aa: CATSRAAGTGTKNTEAFF; CDR3nt: TGTGCCACCAGCAGAGCGGCGGGGACAGGGACGAAGAACACTGAAGCTTTCTTT
d_gene: TRBD2; j_gene: TRBJ2-1; v_gene: TRBV18; abundance: -; CDR3aa: CASSPQGLAGYNEQFF; CDR3nt: TGTGCCAGCTCACCACAGGGACTAGCGGGTTACAATGAGCAGTTCTTC
d_gene: TRBD2; j_gene: TRBJ2-1; v_gene: TRBV5-4; abundance: -; CDR3aa: CASSLAVVTSGRYNEQFF; CDR3nt: TGTGCCAGCAGCTTGGCCGTCGTGACTAGCGGGAGGTACAATGAGCAGTTCTTC
d_gene: -; j_gene: TRBJ2-7; v_gene: TRBV4-2; abundance: -; CDR3aa: CASSQVVSYEQYF; CDR3nt: TGTGCCAGCAGCCAAGTAGTGTCGTACGAGCAGTACTTC
d_gene: TRBD1; j_gene: TRBJ1-2; v_gene: TRBV5-4; abundance: -; CDR3aa: CASSSGQGGVYGYTF; CDR3nt: TGTGCCAGCAGCTCCGGACAGGGAGGGGTCTATGGCTACACCTTC
d_gene: TRBD2; j_gene: TRBJ2-5; v_gene: TRBV6-5; abundance: -; CDR3aa: CASSPQTSGQKTQYF; CDR3nt: TGTGCCAGCAGCCCTCAGACTAGCGGTCAAAAGACCCAGTACTTC
d_gene: -; j_gene: TRBJ2-5; v_gene: TRBV9; abundance: -; CDR3aa: CASSDFRGQTQYF; CDR3nt: TGTGCCAGCAGCGACTTTAGGGGCCAGACCCAGTACTTC
d_gene: -; j_gene: TRBJ1-1; v_gene: TRBV6-5; abundance: -; CDR3aa: CASSYSEGGPEAFF; CDR3nt: TGTGCCAGCAGTTACTCGGAGGGGGGGCCTGAAGCTTTCTTT
d_gene: -; j_gene: TRBJ1-5; v_gene: TRBV2; abundance: -; CDR3aa: CASSPTGPGMPQHF; CDR3nt: TGTGCCAGCAGTCCGACCGGGCCGGGGATGCCCCAGCATTTT
d_gene: TRBD2; j_gene: TRBJ2-5; v_gene: TRBV5-4; abundance: -; CDR3aa: CASSLPLAGSQETQYF; CDR3nt: TGTGCCAGCAGCCTACCTCTAGCGGGGTCCCAAGAGACCCAGTACTTC
d_gene: -; j_gene: TRBJ1-5; v_gene: TRBV16; abundance: few; CDR3aa: CASSQSAVNQPQHF; CDR3nt: TGTGCCAGCAGCCAATCGGCCGTCAATCAGCCCCAGCATTTT
d_gene: -; j_gene: TRBJ1-2; v_gene: TRBV6-5; abundance: -; CDR3aa: CASSQQGPIYGYTF; CDR3nt: TGTGCCAGCAGTCAACAGGGCCCTATCTATGGCTACACCTTC
d_gene: TRBD1; j_gene: TRBJ1-2; v_gene: TRBV19; abundance: -; CDR3aa: CASSTSGTGIEGYTF; CDR3nt: TGTGCCAGTAGTACGTCCGGGACAGGGATTGAAGGCTACACCTTC
d_gene: TRBD2; j_gene: TRBJ2-5; v_gene: TRBV2; abundance: few; CDR3aa: CASSDPGSGRVETQYF; CDR3nt: TGTGCCAGCAGTGACCCGGGCTCAGGGAGGGTGGAGACCCAGTACTTC
d_gene: -; j_gene: TRBJ2-1; v_gene: TRBV9; abundance: -; CDR3aa: CASSVGSGARNEQFF; CDR3nt: TGTGCCAGCAGCGTAGGGTCAGGGGCGCGCAATGAGCAGTTCTTC
d_gene: -; j_gene: TRBJ2-1; v_gene: TRBV2; abundance: -; CDR3aa: CASYNRGWVLNEQFF; CDR3nt: TGTGCCAGTTATAATAGGGGGTGGGTTCTCAATGAGCAGTTCTTC
d_gene: -; j_gene: TRBJ2-7; v_gene: TRBV7-8; abundance: -; CDR3aa: CASSIVAAGPREQYF; CDR3nt: TGTGCCAGCAGCATAGTTGCGGCGGGGCCTCGTGAGCAGTACTTC
d_gene: TRBD2; j_gene: TRBJ2-7; v_gene: TRBV15; abundance: -; CDR3aa: CATSKTGLGVSHEQYF; CDR3nt: TGTGCCACCAGCAAAACCGGACTAGGCGTATCCCACGAGCAGTACTTC
d_gene: -; j_gene: TRBJ1-1; v_gene: TRBV11-3; abundance: -; CDR3aa: CASSLAQGTEAFF; CDR3nt: TGTGCCAGCAGCTTAGCACAGGGAACTGAAGCTTTCTTT
d_gene: -; j_gene: TRBJ2-1; v_gene: TRBV18; abundance: -; CDR3aa: CASSPRADEQFF; CDR3nt: TGTGCCAGCTCACCTAGGGCGGATGAGCAGTTCTTC